The entry that follows covers one T cell receptor (beta chain) sequence. The antigen is undetermined. The CDR3 extends over 15 amino acids. The germline V gene has CDR1 DFQATT and CDR2 SNEGSKA (reference sequence). With 4 bases clipped from V and 6 bases from J, the junction kept 10 bases outside the gene matches. These data are taken from a study of T cells in Graves' hyperthyroidism and ophthalmopathy. Turning to the study itself: Before treatment of any kind, peripheral blood was taken at initial diagnosis.

RNA transcripts served as the template for amplifying TCR beta CDR3 regions. The HTBI primer set was used in a first-round RT-PCR of the TCR CDR3. TCRdb used MiXCR to reprocess the multiplex PCR reads, holding one entry per CDR3 protein. This sample has some 560,000 distinct CDR3 sequences, with about a sixth found just once. Whole-study results and caveats: In validation, the model predicted ophthalmopathy. These predictions came a median about 6 months before onset.

No progression to ophthalmopathy during 18 months of follow-up defined stable disease. Not enrolled were patients with uncontrolled infection, other autoimmune disease, pregnancy or lactation. This TCR derives from a woman between 25 and 40 years old with Graves' hyperthyroidism. Sample: blood. The V call is TRBV20-1, the J call TRBJ2-7; 12 bases match TRBD2. In nucleotides, the CDR3 is TGCAGTGCTAACCAGACTAGCGGGAGTCATTTCGAGCAGTACTTC. It specifies CSANQTSGSHFEQYF.